This TCR beta chain originates from a study of technical replicates of blood from several donors. V shed 4 bases and J shed 1 base, with 18 bases lying between them. CDR1 is SGHRS, CDR2 YFSETQ, per germline. The length of the CDR3 is 16 residues. The repertoire was sequenced with immunoSEQ multiplex PCR; TCRdb's copy has only in-frame clones and lacks some. The sample has about 68,000 clones, less than 98% seen once. Sequencing was done on a sample of T cells isolated from PBMCs. The clonotype originates from a human donor in good health. The chain joins TRBV5-1 to TRBJ2-7, with D perhaps TRBD2 (6 bases). The DNA of the CDR3 is TGCGCCAGCAGCCAAAGACCGGGACTCACTTCCTACGAGCAGTACTTC. Amino acid sequence: CASSQRPGLTSYEQYF.